Given below is one TCR beta chain in context. This CDR3 contains 14 residues. V lost 2 bases and J 4 bases, leaving 9 bases between the germline ends. Germline V gives CDR1 SGHVS, CDR2 FQNEAQ. TCRdb itself ran the RT-PCR reads through MiXCR, one entry per CDR3 protein. The sample contains almost 700,000 distinct CDR3 sequences, about 14% of which appear only once. The clonotype originates from a female donor in good health, serving as a healthy control. Sequencing input: memory CD4+ T cells from blood. V and J are TRBV7-8 and TRBJ2-1; D is unclear. The CDR3 sequence is CASSLTESYNEQFF. CDR3 bases: TGTGCCAGCAGCTTAACGGAGTCGTACAATGAGCAGTTCTTC.